The rows below give T cell receptor beta chains drawn from one sample of a study of T cell responses to AZD1222 COVID-19 vaccine. Libraries were prepared by immunoSEQ multiplex PCR; TCRdb keeps only in-frame clonotypes and omits some of them. The table has 80,000 to 95,000 clones, under 90% seen once; the top ten hold over 2.5%. The sample in question was peripheral blood, obtained on day 0 of MenACWY control vaccination. These receptors came from an adult in good health. CDR3s include the opening cysteine and the closing phenylalanine or tryptophan. The order of the fields is clone size, D gene, CDR3 length, V gene, J gene, CDR3 DNA, CDR3 protein. D genes are given only for firm matches. Some rows have no size entry. The others give once, few or many, or a class for an expanded clone.

>-|-|11|TRBV20-1|TRBJ2-3
TGCAGTGCTCAGGACAGAGATACGCAGTATTTT
CSAQDRDTQYF
>-|TRBD1|16|TRBV4-3|TRBJ1-2
TGCGCCAGCAGCCATGCCGGGACAGGGCTTGTCTATGGCTACACCTTC
CASSHAGTGLVYGYTF
>-|TRBD1|16|TRBV11-2|TRBJ1-2
TGTGCCAGCAGCCAATCCGGGACAGGCCTTTTCGGTGGCTACACCTTC
CASSQSGTGLFGGYTF
>-|TRBD1|22|TRBV15|TRBJ1-4
TGTGCCACCAGCAGAGATAACCCTAGCCGACAGGGGAGAGGTGCAACTAATGAAAAACTGTTTTTT
CATSRDNPSRQGRGATNEKLFF
>-|-|14|TRBV29-1|TRBJ1-2
TGCAGCGTTGAAGATGAGGGCGTTAACTATGGCTACACCTTC
CSVEDEGVNYGYTF
>-|TRBD1|11|TRBV20-1|TRBJ1-2
TGCAGTGCTAGAGGCAGGGGACAGTACACCTTC
CSARGRGQYTF
>-|-|13|TRBV30|TRBJ1-4
TGTGCCTGGAGTGTACGGCGTAATGAAAAACTGTTTTTT
CAWSVRRNEKLFF
>-|-|10|TRBV20-1|TRBJ1-2
TGCAGTGCCCCTTATTATGGCTACACCTTC
CSAPYYGYTF
>-|-|16|TRBV27|TRBJ1-6
TGTGCCAGCAGTTTTGTCGGGGGGGGATATAATTCACCCCTCCACTTT
CASSFVGGGYNSPLHF
>-|TRBD1|16|TRBV28|TRBJ2-7
TGTGCCAGCAGTTGGGACAGCATCCTTTACTCCTACGAGCAGTACTTC
CASSWDSILYSYEQYF
>once|-|13|TRBV27|TRBJ2-1
TGTGCCAGCAGCCGACTAGAGTACAATGAGCAGTTCTTC
CASSRLEYNEQFF
>-|-|15|TRBV3-1/TRBV3-2|TRBJ1-2
TGTGCCAGCAGCCAAGAAAGGGAATTTAACTATGGCTACACCTTC
CASSQEREFNYGYTF
>-|-|14|TRBV6-5|TRBJ1-1
TGTGCCAGCAGTTACTCGAACAGAAACACTGAAGCTTTCTTT
CASSYSNRNTEAFF
>once|-|17|TRBV18|TRBJ2-2
TGTGCCAGCTCACCACCGAGGGGGGACTTGAACACCGGGGAGCTGTTTTTT
CASSPPRGDLNTGELFF
>-|TRBD2|18|TRBV10-2|TRBJ2-3
TGCGCCAGCAGTGAAGATTCTCCTAGCGGGGGGGGCACAGATACGCAGTATTTT
CASSEDSPSGGGTDTQYF
>-|TRBD2|15|TRBV18|TRBJ2-5
TGTGCCAGCTCACCACTAGCGGGGGAGCAAGAGACCCAGTACTTC
CASSPLAGEQETQYF
>-|-|15|TRBV6-1|TRBJ1-2
TGTGCCAGCAGTGAAGCGGGTCCAGGACCCTATGGCTACACCTTC
CASSEAGPGPYGYTF
>-|-|14|TRBV5-1|TRBJ1-4
TGCGCCAGCAGCCGGGTCGGGGCTTCGGAAAAACTGTTTTTT
CASSRVGASEKLFF
>-|-|17|TRBV9|TRBJ2-3
TGTGCCAGCAGCGGTGGAGCTGCCTCAAGGGGGGCAGATACGCAGTATTTT
CASSGGAASRGADTQYF
>-|TRBD1|15|TRBV19|TRBJ1-6
TGTGCCAGTAACCTTAGACAGGGTATCAATTCACCCCTCCACTTT
CASNLRQGINSPLHF
>once|TRBD1|16|TRBV6-6|TRBJ2-3
TGTGCCAGCAGTCGATCAGGACAGGGCGACACAGATACGCAGTATTTT
CASSRSGQGDTDTQYF
>-|-|13|TRBV15|TRBJ1-1
TGTGCCACCAGCAGACTCGTAAACACTGAAGCTTTCTTT
CATSRLVNTEAFF
>-|TRBD1|16|TRBV7-6|TRBJ1-6
TGTGCCAGCAGCCCCCTCTCCGGACAGGATAATTCACCCCTCCACTTT
CASSPLSGQDNSPLHF
>-|-|15|TRBV7-3|TRBJ1-1
TGTGCCAGCAGCCAGAGTCCAACCCTGAACACTGAAGCTTTCTTT
CASSQSPTLNTEAFF
>-|-|16|TRBV5-1|TRBJ2-7
TGCGCCAGCAGCTCGGGGTTGCGGGACCGCTCCTACGAGCAGTACTTC
CASSSGLRDRSYEQYF
>-|-|13|TRBV10-3|TRBJ1-5
TGTGCCATCAGTGGGGATTATAATCAGCCCCAGCATTTT
CAISGDYNQPQHF
>-|-|17|TRBV5-1|TRBJ2-2
TGCGCCAGCAGTCCGACGGGGGACAATCAACGCACCGGGGAGCTGTTTTTT
CASSPTGDNQRTGELFF
>once|-|15|TRBV11-3|TRBJ2-3
TGTGCCAGCAGCCCTAGTGGGTCAAGAGGAGATACGCAGTATTTT
CASSPSGSRGDTQYF
>-|-|19|TRBV3-1/TRBV3-2|TRBJ1-5
TGTGCCAGCAGCCAGTCGTGGGGGGCAGGAAAAAGTAGCAATCAGCCCCAGCATTTT
CASSQSWGAGKSSNQPQHF
>-|-|12|TRBV12-3/TRBV12-4|TRBJ1-2
TGTGCCAGCAGTCAAAGAATCTCCGGCTACACCTTC
CASSQRISGYTF
>-|-|14|TRBV7-6|TRBJ1-3
TGTGCCAGCAGCTTAAGCGGGCTTGGAAACACCATATATTTT
CASSLSGLGNTIYF
>-|-|14|TRBV6-5|TRBJ2-1
TGTGCCAGCAGTTCTCAGGGCCCCTACAATGAGCAGTTCTTC
CASSSQGPYNEQFF
>-|-|14|TRBV11-3|TRBJ1-1
TGTGCCAGCAGACTGTCAGGGGCGGACACTGAAGCTTTCTTT
CASRLSGADTEAFF
>-|-|10|TRBV6-5|TRBJ2-1
TGTGCCAGCAGTTACGATGAGCAGTTCTTC
CASSYDEQFF
>-|-|14|TRBV7-2|TRBJ1-6
TGTGCCAGCAGCTTGAGCCGTCGTAATTCACCCCTCCACTTT
CASSLSRRNSPLHF
>-|-|11|TRBV6-2/TRBV6-3|TRBJ2-4
TGTGCCAGCAGTTACACGGACATTCAGTACTTC
CASSYTDIQYF
>-|TRBD2|16|TRBV9|TRBJ2-1
TGTGCCAGCAGCGTCCAACTAGCGGGGGGCCTGGGTGAGCAGTTCTTC
CASSVQLAGGLGEQFF
>-|-|18|TRBV18|TRBJ2-5
TGTGCCAGCTCACCCACTATTAAACGCGGTTCCCCCGAAGAGACCCAGTACTTC
CASSPTIKRGSPEETQYF
>-|-|13|TRBV2|TRBJ1-2
TGTGCCGGGAGCAGGGGAGGAGGCTATGGCTACACCTTC
CAGSRGGGYGYTF
>-|-|15|TRBV2|TRBJ1-6
TGTGCCAGCAGTGAAGAGGGACGTTATAATTCACCCCTCCACTTT
CASSEEGRYNSPLHF
>-|-|14|TRBV7-2|TRBJ1-5
TGTGCCAGCAGCTTCGGATGGCTAAATCAGCCCCAGCATTTT
CASSFGWLNQPQHF
>-|TRBD2|16|TRBV5-4|TRBJ2-3
TGTGCCAGCAGCTTAGGGTGGGCGGGGGAATCAGATACGCAGTATTTT
CASSLGWAGESDTQYF
>-|TRBD2|20|TRBV13|TRBJ2-3
TGTGCCAGCAGCCCTAGCCCCTGGACTAGCGGGGTCACTAGCACAGATACGCAGTATTTT
CASSPSPWTSGVTSTDTQYF
>-|-|13|TRBV12-5|TRBJ2-7
TGTGCCTCAGCCCGGACTAACTCCTACGAGCAGTACTTC
CASARTNSYEQYF
>once|-|15|TRBV7-2|TRBJ1-5
TGTGCCAGCAGCTTAGCACAGGGTCTGAGACAGCCCCAGCATTTT
CASSLAQGLRQPQHF
>-|-|16|TRBV7-8|TRBJ1-3
TGTGCCAGCAGCTCTTCCATGGTAACCTCTGGAAACACCATATATTTT
CASSSSMVTSGNTIYF
>-|-|14|TRBV3-1/TRBV3-2|TRBJ1-5
TGTGCCAGCAGCCAAGTTATGGGTAATCAGCCCCAGCATTTT
CASSQVMGNQPQHF
>-|-|18|TRBV27|TRBJ2-3
TGTGCCAGCAGTTTAGGGGAGGGGGCGGGCTGGGTAACAGATACGCAGTATTTT
CASSLGEGAGWVTDTQYF
>-|-|10|TRBV20-1|TRBJ2-7
TGCAGTGCTGGAGTTGCCGAGCAGTACTTC
CSAGVAEQYF
>-|-|15|TRBV19|TRBJ2-5
TGTGCCAGTAGTAGTGGCGGGACATACCAAGAGACCCAGTACTTC
CASSSGGTYQETQYF